This entry describes one T cell receptor beta chain. Its target is not known. At one boundary the junction diverges from the germline segment, which might be a read error. Looked up from germline, CDR1 is SGHRS and CDR2 is YFSETQ. The CDR3 contains 13 residues. The record originates from a study of OX40 agonist ivuxolimab in advanced cancers. Looking at the study overall: Those treated in dose escalation had hepatocellular carcinoma, melanoma, renal cell cancer or head and neck cancer. Study findings and constraints: Among patients with partial responses at 0.1-3.0 mg/kg, clonal expansion was among the lowest. Relative to CD4+, CD8+ T cells held more expanded clones on average.

TCRdb keeps only in-frame clones here, not all; method: immunoSEQ multiplex PCR. The sample contains 90,000 to 120,000 clones, approximately 90% of which appear only once. The clonotype comes from an adult with an advanced solid tumor such as melanoma, head and neck, liver or kidney cancer. V is TRBV5-1 and J is TRBJ2-2, with unresolved D. This specimen was CD4+ or CD8+ T cells sorted from blood, taken in a trial of the OX40 agonist ivuxolimab. The CDR3 nucleotides read TGCGCCAGCAGGTTGGTGGGCACCGGGGAGCTGTTTTTT. It is translated as CASRLVGTGELFF.